In its sample, the clone carrying this T cell receptor (beta chain) was seen a few times. The antigen is undetermined. This sample is part of a study of identical twins. The study, taken as a whole, reports: Insertion counts were lower in abundant cord blood beta clonotypes, a trend that memory repertoires did not show. Instead of following the same donors, the conclusions were based on cross-sectional statistical analysis. The models systematically underestimated how much out-of-frame TCR alpha was shared in monozygotic twins.

Germline CDR1 is MNHEY and CDR2 is SVGEGT. V lost 6 bases to trimming and J lost 5 bases; unmatched junction nucleotides: 12. The CDR3 has 16 amino acids. TCRdb recomputed calls from the 5' RACE reads with MiXCR, one row per CDR3 protein. The sample records hundreds of thousands of distinct CDR3 sequences, about 9.4% being singletons. This sample also belongs to another study, concerning yellow fever vaccine responses in identical twins.

Sequences were obtained from PBMCs. The receptor was isolated from a woman between 18 and 29 years old in good health. The chain joins TRBV6-2 or TRBV6-3 to TRBJ2-7; TRBD2 aligns across 11 bases. The CDR3 DNA is TGTGCCAGCAGCCCACTAGCGGGAGTATTTTACCACGAGCAGTACTTC. Its protein product is CASSPLAGVFYHEQYF.